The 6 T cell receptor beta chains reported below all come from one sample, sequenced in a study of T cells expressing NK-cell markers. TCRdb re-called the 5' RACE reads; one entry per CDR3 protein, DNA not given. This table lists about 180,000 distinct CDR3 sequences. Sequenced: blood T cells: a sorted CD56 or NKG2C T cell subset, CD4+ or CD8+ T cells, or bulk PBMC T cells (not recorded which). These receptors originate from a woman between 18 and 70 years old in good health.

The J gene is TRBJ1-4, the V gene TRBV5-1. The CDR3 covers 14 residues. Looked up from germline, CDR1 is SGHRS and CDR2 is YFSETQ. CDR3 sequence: CASSLGQEYEKLFF.

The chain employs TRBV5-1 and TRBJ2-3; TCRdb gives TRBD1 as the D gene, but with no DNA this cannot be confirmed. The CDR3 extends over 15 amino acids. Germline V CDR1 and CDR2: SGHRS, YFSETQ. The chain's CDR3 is CASSFGATSTDTQYF.

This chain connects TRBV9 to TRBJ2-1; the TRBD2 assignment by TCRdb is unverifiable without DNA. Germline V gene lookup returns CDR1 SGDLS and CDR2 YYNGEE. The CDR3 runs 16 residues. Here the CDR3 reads CASSVRGLAAYNEQFF.

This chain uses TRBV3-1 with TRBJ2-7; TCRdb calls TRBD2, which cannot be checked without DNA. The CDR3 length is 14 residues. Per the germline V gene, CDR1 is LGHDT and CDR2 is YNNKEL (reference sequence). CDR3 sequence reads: CASRPGLTAYEQYF.

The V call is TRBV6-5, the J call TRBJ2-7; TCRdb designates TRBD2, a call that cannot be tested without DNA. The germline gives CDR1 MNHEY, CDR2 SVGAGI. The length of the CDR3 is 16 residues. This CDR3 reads CASSYPITGGPIEQYF.

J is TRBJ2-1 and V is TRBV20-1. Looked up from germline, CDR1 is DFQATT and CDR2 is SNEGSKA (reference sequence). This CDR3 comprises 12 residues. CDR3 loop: CSAPRNYNEQFF.